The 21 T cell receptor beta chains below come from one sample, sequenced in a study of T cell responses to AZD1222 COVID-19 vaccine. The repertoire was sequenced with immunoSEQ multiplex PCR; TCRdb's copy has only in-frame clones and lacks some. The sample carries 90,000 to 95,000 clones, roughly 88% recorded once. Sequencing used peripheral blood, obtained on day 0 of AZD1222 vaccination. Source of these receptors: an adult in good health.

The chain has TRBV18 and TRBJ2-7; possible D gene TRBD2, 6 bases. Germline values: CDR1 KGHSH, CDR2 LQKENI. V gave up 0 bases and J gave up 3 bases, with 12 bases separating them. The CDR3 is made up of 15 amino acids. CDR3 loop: CASSPPGTAFYEQYF. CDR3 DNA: TGTGCCAGCTCACCACCGGGGACTGCCTTCTACGAGCAGTACTTC.

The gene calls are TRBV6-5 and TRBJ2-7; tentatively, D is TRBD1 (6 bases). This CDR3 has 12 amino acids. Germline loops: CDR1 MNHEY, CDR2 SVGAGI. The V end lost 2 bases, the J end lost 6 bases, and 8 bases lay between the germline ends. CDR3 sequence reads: CASSYGGSEQYF. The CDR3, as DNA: TGTGCCAGCAGTTACGGGGGCTCCGAGCAGTACTTC.

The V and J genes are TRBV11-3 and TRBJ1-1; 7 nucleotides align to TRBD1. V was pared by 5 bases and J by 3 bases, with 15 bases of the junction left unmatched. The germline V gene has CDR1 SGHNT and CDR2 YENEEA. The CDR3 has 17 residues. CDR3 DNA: TGTGCCAGCAGCCGCGGGGAGAGGGGGCGATCAGACACTGAAGCTTTCTTT. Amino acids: CASSRGERGRSDTEAFF.

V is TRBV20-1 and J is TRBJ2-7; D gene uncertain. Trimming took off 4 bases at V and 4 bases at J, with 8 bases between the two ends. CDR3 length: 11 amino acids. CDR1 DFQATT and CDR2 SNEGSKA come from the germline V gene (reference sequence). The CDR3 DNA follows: TGCAGTGCTACGACCTATTACGAGCAGTACTTC. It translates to CSATTYYEQYF.

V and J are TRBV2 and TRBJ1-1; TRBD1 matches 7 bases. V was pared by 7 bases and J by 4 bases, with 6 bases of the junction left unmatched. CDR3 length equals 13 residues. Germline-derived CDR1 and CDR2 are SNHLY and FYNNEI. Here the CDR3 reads CASTQQGTTEAFF. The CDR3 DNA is TGTGCCAGCACTCAACAGGGGACCACTGAAGCTTTCTTT.

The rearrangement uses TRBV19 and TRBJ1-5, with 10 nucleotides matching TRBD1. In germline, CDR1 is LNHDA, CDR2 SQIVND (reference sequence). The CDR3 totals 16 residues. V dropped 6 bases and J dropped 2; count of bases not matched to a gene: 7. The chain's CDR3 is CASRRQGAAGNQPQHF. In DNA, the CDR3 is TGTGCCAGTAGACGACAGGGGGCTGCAGGCAATCAGCCCCAGCATTTT.

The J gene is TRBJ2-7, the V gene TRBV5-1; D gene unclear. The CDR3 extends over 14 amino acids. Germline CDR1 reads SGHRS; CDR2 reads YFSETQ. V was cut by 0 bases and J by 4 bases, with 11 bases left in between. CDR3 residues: CASSLATGYYEQYF. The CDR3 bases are TGCGCCAGCAGCTTGGCCACGGGTTATTACGAGCAGTACTTC.

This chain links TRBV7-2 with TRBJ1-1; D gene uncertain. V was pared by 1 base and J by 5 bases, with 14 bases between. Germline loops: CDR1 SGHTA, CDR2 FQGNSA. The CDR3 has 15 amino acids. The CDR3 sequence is CASSLGLVGQTEAFF. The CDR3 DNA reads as TGTGCCAGCAGCTTAGGATTGGTTGGGCAGACTGAAGCTTTCTTT.

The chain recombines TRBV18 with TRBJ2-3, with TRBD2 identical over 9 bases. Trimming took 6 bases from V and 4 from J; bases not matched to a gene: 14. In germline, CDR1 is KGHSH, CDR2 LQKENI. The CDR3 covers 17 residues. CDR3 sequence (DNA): TGTGCCAGCTCGGGCGTTGCGCGGGGGGGCATACCAGATACGCAGTATTTT. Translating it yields CASSGVARGGIPDTQYF. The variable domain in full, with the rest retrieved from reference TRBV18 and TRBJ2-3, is NAGVMQNPRHLVRRRGQEARLRCSPMKGHSHVYWYRQLPEEGLKFMVYLQKENIIDESGMPKERFSAEFPKEGPSILRIQQVVRGDSAAYFCASSGVARGGIPDTQYFGPGTRLTVL.

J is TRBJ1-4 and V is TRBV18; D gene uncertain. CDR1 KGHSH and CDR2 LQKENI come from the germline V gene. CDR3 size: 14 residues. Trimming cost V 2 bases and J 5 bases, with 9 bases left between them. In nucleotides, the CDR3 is TGTGCCAGCTCACCAATGGCTGGGAATGAAAAACTGTTTTTT. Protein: CASSPMAGNEKLFF.

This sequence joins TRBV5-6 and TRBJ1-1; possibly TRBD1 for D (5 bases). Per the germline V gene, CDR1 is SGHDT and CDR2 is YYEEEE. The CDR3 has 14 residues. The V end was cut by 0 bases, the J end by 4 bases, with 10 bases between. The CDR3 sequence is CASSLAGDPTEAFF. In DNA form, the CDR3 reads TGTGCCAGCAGCTTGGCCGGGGACCCCACTGAAGCTTTCTTT.

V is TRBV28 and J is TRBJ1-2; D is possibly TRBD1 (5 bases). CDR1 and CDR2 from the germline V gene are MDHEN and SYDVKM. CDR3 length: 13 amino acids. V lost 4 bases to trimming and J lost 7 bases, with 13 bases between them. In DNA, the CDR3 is TGTGCCAGCAGTTCCGGACAAGCCCTTGGCTACACCTTC. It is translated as CASSSGQALGYTF.

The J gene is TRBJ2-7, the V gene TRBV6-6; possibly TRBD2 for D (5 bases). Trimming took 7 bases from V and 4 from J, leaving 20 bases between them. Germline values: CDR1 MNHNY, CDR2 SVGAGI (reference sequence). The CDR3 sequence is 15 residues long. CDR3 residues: CASTPGSGSLYEQYF. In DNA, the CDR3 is TGTGCCAGCACCCCGGGGAGCGGTAGCCTGTACGAGCAGTACTTC.

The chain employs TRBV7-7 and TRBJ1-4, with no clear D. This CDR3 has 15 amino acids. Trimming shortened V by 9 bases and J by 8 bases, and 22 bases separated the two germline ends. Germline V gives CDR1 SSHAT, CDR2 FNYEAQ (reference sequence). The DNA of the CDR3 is TGTGCCAGAACGTCCCTTGGGCGGATGGGGGAAAAACTGTTTTTT. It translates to CARTSLGRMGEKLFF.

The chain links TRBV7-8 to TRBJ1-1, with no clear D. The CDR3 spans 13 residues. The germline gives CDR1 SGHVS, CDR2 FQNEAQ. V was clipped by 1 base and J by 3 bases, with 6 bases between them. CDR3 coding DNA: TGTGCCAGCAGCTTAGAGCGTCACACTGAAGCTTTCTTT. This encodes CASSLERHTEAFF.

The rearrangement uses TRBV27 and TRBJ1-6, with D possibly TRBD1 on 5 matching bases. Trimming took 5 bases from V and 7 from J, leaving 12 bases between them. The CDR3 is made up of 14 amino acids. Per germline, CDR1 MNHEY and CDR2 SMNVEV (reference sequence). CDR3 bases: TGTGCCAGCAGTGTCGGGGGAGCCAATTCACCCCTCCACTTT. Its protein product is CASSVGGANSPLHF.

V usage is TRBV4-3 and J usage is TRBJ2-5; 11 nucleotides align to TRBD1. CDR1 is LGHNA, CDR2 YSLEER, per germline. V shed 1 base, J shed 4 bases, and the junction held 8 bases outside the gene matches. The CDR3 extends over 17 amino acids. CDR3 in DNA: TGCGCCAGCAGCCAAGGGACAGGGGGCAAGATCAGAGAGACCCAGTACTTC. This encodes CASSQGTGGKIRETQYF.

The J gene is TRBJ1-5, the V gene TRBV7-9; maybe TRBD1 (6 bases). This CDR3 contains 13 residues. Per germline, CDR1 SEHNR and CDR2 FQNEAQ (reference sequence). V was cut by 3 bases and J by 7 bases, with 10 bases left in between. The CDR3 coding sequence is TGTGCCAGCAGCTTCGGAGGACAGCAGCCCCAGCATTTT. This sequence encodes CASSFGGQQPQHF.

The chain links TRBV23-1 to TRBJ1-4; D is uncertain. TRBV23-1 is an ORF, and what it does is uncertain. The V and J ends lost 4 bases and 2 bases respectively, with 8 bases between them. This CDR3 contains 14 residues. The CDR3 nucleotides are TGCGCCAGCAGTCTTAAATGGACTAATGAAAAACTGTTTTTT. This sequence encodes CASSLKWTNEKLFF.

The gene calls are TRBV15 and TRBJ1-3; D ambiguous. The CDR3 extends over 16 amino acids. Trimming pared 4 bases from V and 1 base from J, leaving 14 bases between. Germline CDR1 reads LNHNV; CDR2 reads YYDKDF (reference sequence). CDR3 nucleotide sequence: TGTGCCACCAGCAAGGCAGTCCCGGCATCTGGAAACACCATATATTTT. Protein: CATSKAVPASGNTIYF.

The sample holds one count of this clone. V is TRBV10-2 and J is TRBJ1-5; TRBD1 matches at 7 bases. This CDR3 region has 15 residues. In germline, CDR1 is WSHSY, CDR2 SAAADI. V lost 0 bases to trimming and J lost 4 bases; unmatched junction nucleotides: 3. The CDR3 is CASSESRGGNQPQHF. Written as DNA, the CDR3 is TGCGCCAGCAGTGAGTCCAGGGGGGGGAATCAGCCCCAGCATTTT.